The clone carrying this TCR beta chain was found once. This record comes from a study of blood T cell repertoires in COVID-19. Authors' data handling: Estimates of nucleated cell counts were drawn from the amplification of reference gene primers. Profiled with immunoSEQ multiplex PCR; TCRdb holds only in-frame clones, not every one. V, J and clone size were drawn from that table, and D and trimming were deduced from the DNA. The sample consists of 200,000 to 250,000 clones, about 86% of them appearing once. Germline V CDR1 and CDR2: SNHLY, FYNNEI. The V end lost 7 bases, the J end lost 3 bases, and 7 bases lay between the germline ends. This CDR3 contains 11 residues.

The specimen sequenced was peripheral blood. The TCR was taken from a woman aged 50 to 65 with COVID-19, enrolled during active disease. V is TRBV2 and J is TRBJ2-7, with D possibly being TRBD1 (6 bases). This CDR3 reads CASTGDYEQYF. CDR3 DNA: TGTGCCAGCACAGGGGACTACGAGCAGTACTTC.